These T cell receptor beta chains were read from a single sample in a study of blood T cell repertoires in COVID-19. The method was immunoSEQ multiplex PCR; TCRdb's version includes in-frame clones alone and lacks a portion of them. The profile shows fewer than 300,000 clones, less than 85% of them singletons. Sequencing was done on a sample of peripheral blood. Every receptor here comes from a woman in her late teens or twenties with acute or convalescent COVID-19. The CDR3 runs from the conserved cysteine through the conserved F or W.

j_call v_call cdr3_aa
TRBJ1-5 TRBV5-1 CASSLVGDRGQPQHF
TRBJ1-4 TRBV4-3 CASSQGTAYGEKLFF
TRBJ1-6 TRBV3-1/TRBV3-2 CASSQAVQGSAPLHF
TRBJ1-2 TRBV5-8 CASSRKQGADYGYTF
TRBJ2-1 TRBV9 CASSVESAGKGNEQFF
TRBJ1-2 TRBV30 CAWGDRAGYTF
TRBJ2-5 TRBV5-1 CASSLLEGETQYF
TRBJ1-1 TRBV19 CASRPPAGTEAFF
TRBJ2-5 TRBV14 CASSQDWRQGGFQETQYF
TRBJ2-3 TRBV19 CASSIGGLAGKTDTQYF
TRBJ2-2 TRBV27 CASSLLGEAGELFF
TRBJ2-2 TRBV7-8 CASSLDLRAGELFF
TRBJ2-5 TRBV2 CASSVSAQETQYF
TRBJ2-7 TRBV6-6 CASSYPGTGSYEQYF
TRBJ2-2 TRBV4-3 CASSQEPSGRAGGELFF
TRBJ2-2 TRBV4-2 CASSQGFGAGANTGELFF
TRBJ2-2 TRBV6-5 CASRPTENTGELFF
TRBJ2-2 TRBV2 CASSDSLSTGELFF
TRBJ2-7 TRBV9 CASSARDISYEQYF
TRBJ1-3 TRBV12-5 CASGPEIRVGNTIYF
TRBJ1-1 TRBV28 CASREPGGSTEAFF
TRBJ2-3 TRBV18 CASSPSSRLADMPTDTQYF
TRBJ1-1 TRBV27 CASSSWTGNTEAFF
TRBJ1-6 TRBV19 CASRRDSNSPLHF
TRBJ2-7 TRBV11-3 CASSLSGRSYEQYF
TRBJ2-1 TRBV5-6 CASSLGYLAGNNEQFF
TRBJ2-5 TRBV28 CASSGLAGVGETQYF
TRBJ2-1 TRBV28 CASSLTLRNSEQFF